This T cell receptor beta chain emerged from a study of T cell changes during pregnancy in multiple sclerosis. Profiled with immunoSEQ multiplex PCR; TCRdb holds only in-frame clones, not every one. Of some 27,000 clones in the sample, 85% to 90% are singletons; the top ten hold 7% to 9%. The material sequenced was CD8+ T cells from peripheral blood mononuclear cells, taken before pregnancy. The TCR originated in a female donor with multiple sclerosis, enrolled in a pregnancy study.

CDR3 residues: CASSLTEYNEQFF. Written as DNA, the CDR3 is TGTGCCAGCAGTCTGACGGAGTACAATGAGCAGTTCTTC. This rearrangement joins TRBV28 to TRBJ2-1; D remains unclear. The CDR3 runs to 13 residues. The germline V gene has CDR1 MDHEN and CDR2 SYDVKM. The V end lost 5 bases, the J end lost 4 bases, and 9 bases lay between the germline ends.